This TCR beta chain originates from a study of human T cells and chemical hapten exposure. Study-wide background: The use of 2% DPC on 2 cm by 2 cm of upper inner arm skin constituted sensitization. Patch tests applied 0.01% DPC to the upper back, read at 6 days.

The CDR3 length is 15 residues. J lost 8 bases, V lost 7 bases, and 17 bases had no gene match. The germline gives CDR1 SQVTM, CDR2 ANQGSEA. The time point: patch test 2, 6 weeks after DPC sensitization. Treatment noted: therapeutic diphenylcyclopropenone sensitization with weekly scalp DPC. It was unfractionated whole blood from which total RNA was extracted. The study's findings and limits: High-frequency TCRs, those above 1 in 1000, stayed the same after DPC sensitization.

TCRdb re-called the RACE reads with MiXCR, one entry per CDR3 protein. The data contain about 140,000 distinct CDR3 sequences, roughly 12% of them singletons. In the case of this clonotype: The antigen remains unidentified.

The input for sequencing was whole blood, taken in connection with sensitization to the hapten diphenylcyclopropenone (DPC). The chain recombines TRBV29-1 with TRBJ2-1, with 7 bases matching TRBD1. The TCR was taken from a woman aged 45-60 years with alopecia areata. Some clones in this sample may be carry-over from other donors' samples. The CDR3 DNA sequence: TGCAGCGGGCAACCCTTGGTAGGGGGCGGGTATGAGCAGTTCTTC. This translates into CSGQPLVGGGYEQFF.